This passage covers 5 T cell receptor beta chains from one sample sequenced in a study of shared clonotypes between healthy human individuals. CD45RO negativity and positive selection for CCR7 defined naive CD8 cells, a population that excluded terminally differentiated effector memory CD45RA+ cells. Measured with immunoSEQ multiplex PCR; TCRdb has only the in-frame clones, and not every one. The table lists around 1.9 million clones, about 93% of them singletons. Sequenced material: naive CD8+ T cells from PBMCs. All receptors come from a man in his late teens or twenties in good health. Some clones in this sample may be carry-over from other donors' samples.

The chain links TRBV7-8 to TRBJ2-1; a weak D match, TRBD2 (5 bases). There are 15 residues in the CDR3. V dropped 5 bases and J dropped 4 bases, with 15 bases sitting between them. In germline, CDR1 is SGHVS, CDR2 FQNEAQ. The CDR3 bases are TGTGCCAGCAGCCGTCGGGAACAGCTGTACAATGAGCAGTTCTTC. This codes for CASSRREQLYNEQFF.

This clone was counted once. V is TRBV5-1 and J is TRBJ1-1; D call uncertain. V lost 0 bases to trimming and J lost 3 bases, with 12 bases between them. The CDR3 contains 15 residues. Germline CDR1 and CDR2: SGHRS and YFSETQ. CDR3 residues: CASSLESGIYTEAFF. The CDR3 coding sequence is TGCGCCAGCAGCTTGGAGTCGGGAATTTACACTGAAGCTTTCTTT.

V gene TRBV6-5 combines with J gene TRBJ2-3; D remains ambiguous. V lost 0 bases to trimming and J lost 2 bases, with 9 bases between them. The CDR3 contains 15 residues. Per germline, CDR1 MNHEY and CDR2 SVGAGI. In DNA, the CDR3 is TGTGCCAGCAGTTACTCAGGAGCCCCCACAGATACGCAGTATTTT. It codes for CASSYSGAPTDTQYF.

V usage is TRBV7-9 and J usage is TRBJ2-2; no definite D call. V lost 1 base and J lost 7, with 10 bases in between. The germline CDR1 and CDR2 sequences are SEHNR and FQNEAQ (reference sequence). The CDR3 runs 14 residues. CDR3 nucleotides: TGTGCCAGCAGCTTAGACAATTTCATCGGGGAGCTGTTTTTT. This codes for CASSLDNFIGELFF.

The chain couples TRBV30 to TRBJ2-2; TRBD1 is a possible D gene (6 bases). Trimming removed 1 base from V and 7 bases from J, with 10 bases in between. The CDR3 loop spans 13 amino acids. The germline gives CDR1 GTSNPN, CDR2 SVGIG (reference sequence). The CDR3 spells CAWSAKQGGELFF. CDR3 nucleotide sequence: TGTGCCTGGAGTGCCAAACAGGGCGGGGAGCTGTTTTTT.